The entry that follows covers one T cell receptor (beta chain) sequence. This specimen comes from a study of blood T cells in healthy people across ages. Peripheral blood samples of roughly 9.8 milliliters were drawn from each donor. The V end lost 0 bases, the J end lost 5 bases, and 9 bases lay between the germline ends. CDR1 WSHSY and CDR2 SAAADI come from the germline V gene. This CDR3 region has 14 residues. Using a J-beta primer mix together with a sample-barcoded 5' primer, a second PCR was run for roughly 7 to 12 cycles. TCRdb reanalysed the 5' RACE reads using MiXCR and keeps one entry per CDR3 protein. In the table there are a few hundred thousand distinct CDR3 sequences, about 28% of which are singletons. These records were also assigned to another study, of T cells of mothers and their children. In that study: A primer called M1S, used in the second PCR, added sample barcodes and 2-4 random nucleotides.

The sample was blood. The TCR comes from a boy aged 2 to 10 in good health. The chain joins TRBV10-2 to TRBJ2-3, with D possibly being TRBD1 (5 bases). Here the CDR3 DNA reads TGCGCCAGCAGTGAGTCAGGGGTCCGAGATACGCAGTATTTT. Protein: CASSESGVRDTQYF.